This T cell receptor (beta chain) was sequenced in a study of T cell changes during pregnancy in multiple sclerosis. CDR3 length equals 14 residues. V lost 2 bases to trimming and J lost 3 bases, with 10 bases between them. Per the germline V gene, CDR1 is LNHDA and CDR2 is SQIVND (reference sequence). TCRdb's table, derived via immunoSEQ multiplex PCR, lists solely in-frame clones and lacks some. In the table there are about 70,000 clones, about 91% of which are singletons. The TCR comes from a female donor with multiple sclerosis, enrolled in a pregnancy study. This sample comprised peripheral blood, obtained after pregnancy. This chain links TRBV19 with TRBJ1-2; perhaps TRBD1 as D (6 bases). DNA of the CDR3: TGTGCCAGTAGTATATCCGCAGGGGACTATGGCTACACCTTC. It codes for CASSISAGDYGYTF. The full variable domain, with the rest looked up from reference TRBV19 and TRBJ1-2, is DGGITQSPKYLFRKEGQNVTLSCEQNLNHDAMYWYRQDPGQGLRLIYYSQIVNDFQKGDIAEGYSVSREKKESFPLTVTSAQKNPTAFYLCASSISAGDYGYTFGSGTRLTVV.